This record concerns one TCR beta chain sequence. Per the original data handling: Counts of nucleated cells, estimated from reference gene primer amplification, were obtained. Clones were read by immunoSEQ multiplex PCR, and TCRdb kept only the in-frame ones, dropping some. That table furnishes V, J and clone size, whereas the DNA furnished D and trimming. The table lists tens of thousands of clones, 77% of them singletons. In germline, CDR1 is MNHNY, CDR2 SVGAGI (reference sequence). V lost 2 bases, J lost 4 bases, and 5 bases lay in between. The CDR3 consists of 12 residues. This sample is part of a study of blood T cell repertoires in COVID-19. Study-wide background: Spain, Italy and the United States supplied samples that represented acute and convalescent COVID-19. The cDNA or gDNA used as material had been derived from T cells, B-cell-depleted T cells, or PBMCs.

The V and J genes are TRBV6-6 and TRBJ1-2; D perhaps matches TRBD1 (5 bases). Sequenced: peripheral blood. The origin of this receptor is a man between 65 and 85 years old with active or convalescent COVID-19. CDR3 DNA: TGTGCCAGCAGTTACGACAGCTATGGCTACACCTTC. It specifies CASSYDSYGYTF.